The source of this T cell receptor beta chain is a study of T cells in Graves' hyperthyroidism and ophthalmopathy. About the study: Peripheral blood specimens were obtained at initial diagnosis, prior to any treatment. Study-wide results and caveats: Appearing also in blood were most of the thyroid clonotypes expanded above 0.001. A 13 V-J model separated ophthalmopathy from stable hyperthyroidism.

Germline V gene lookup returns CDR1 KGHSH and CDR2 LQKENI. The CDR3 contains 13 residues. V lost 0 bases to trimming and J lost 6 bases, with 9 bases between them. What was amplified from RNA transcripts were TCR beta CDR3 regions. During a first-round RT-PCR of the TCR CDR3, the HTBI primer set was used. MiXCR was run by TCRdb on the multiplex PCR reads, yielding one entry per CDR3 protein. The sample comprises approximately 400,000 distinct CDR3 sequences, under 15% of which are singletons, and about 33% rests with the top ten. This clonotype was detected ten times or more. Its antigen is unknown. V is TRBV18 and J is TRBJ2-7, with D hard to call. Specimen: blood. This clonotype was obtained from a woman aged 30 to 39 with Graves' hyperthyroidism. Written as DNA, the CDR3 is TGTGCCAGCTCACCACCGAAGGCCGGCGAGCAGTACTTC. It encodes CASSPPKAGEQYF.